The following is a TCR beta chain sequence with its context. This clonotype was observed a handful of times. Its cognate antigen has yet to be identified. There are no base qualities to consult, and no much larger clone falls within one base. Reads for this sample came from an Illumina NovaSeq 6000. TCRalpha and TCRbeta cDNA libraries were built by 5'RACE with constant-segment primers, adding sample barcodes and unique molecular identifiers. RNA was extracted from every sample with Trizol reagent. Amplification of the libraries took two PCR steps, and the second step added a second sample barcode plus Illumina TruSeq adapters. The libraries were sequenced on an Illumina NovaSeq using 2 x 150 bp paired-end reads. As for the authors' bioinformatics: With migec v1.2.7, reads were demultiplexed and then collapsed into UMI-guided consensus sequences. Using mixcr v2.1.11, the UMI consensuses were aligned to TRA and TRB V and J templates and assembled into clonotypes. A clonotype was counted as expanded or contracted only when both edgeR and NoisET called the clonotype significant, with the noise models trained on biological replicates. For edgeR calls, the cutoffs were a false discovery rate-adjusted p below 0.01 and a log2 fold-change threshold of 1. As an exploratory analysis of dynamics, max-normalized trajectories of the 1000 most abundant clonotypes were examined with PCA combined with hierarchical clustering. The CD4 or CD8 phenotype of responding clones was assigned using the separately sequenced CD4+ and CD8+ repertoires. TCRdb's own reprocessing of the public reads used fastp at Q25 and MiXCR and kept productive beta chains. Each entry merges the rows of one CDR3 protein and shows their most common DNA and genes. The V and J calls and clone size come from TCRdb's table, not from the authors' own analysis. A total of 200,000 to 300,000 distinct CDR3 sequences appear in this sample, 15% to 20% of them only once. The ten largest clones represent around 21% of the sample.

The data stem from a study of T-cell memory formation after mild COVID-19 (dated by TCRdb to about 2021). At the level of the whole study: TCR sequence clusters from the two donors were largely donor specific. T-cell clones expanding and contracting after mild COVID-19 in a couple of donors were tracked by longitudinal TCRalpha and TCRbeta repertoire sequencing. Two young, previously healthy adult volunteers, one female and one male, were included in the cohort.

Points the paper makes about the study in general: The detection of some responding clones in pre-infection memory suggests that pre-existing cross-reactive memory T cells joined the SARS-CoV-2 response. Contracting CD4+ clones were located mainly in the CM and EM memory subsets, whereas CD8+ clones were found to be enriched in EMRA. Balanced CD4/CD8 phenotypes were observed for clones contracting from day 15 to 85, whereas a bias towards CD4+ was observed for a second wave of clones expanding from day 15 to 37. The study included only two mild cases, and larger cohorts that include severe cases with pre-infection samples were judged to be necessary. The second-wave clones that peaked on day 37 were not confirmed to be SARS-CoV-2 specific.

Ficoll-Paque density gradient centrifugation was the method used to isolate PBMCs. Sequenced sample: PBMCs or a T cell subset sorted from them (not recorded which). The clonotype comes from a man younger than 35 who had mild COVID-19 (a few samples of this study predate the infection). The sample titles of this study are shuffled in the database, so cell type and time point are left out; the donor was told from shared clones.

The base sequence is TGTGCCAGCCTTGGGGTGGGGCGCGGCTACACCTTC. The translation is CASLGVGRGYTF. The sequence is built from TRBV2 and TRBJ1-2; a tentative D match to TRBD1 spans 5 bases. From cysteine to phenylalanine, the CDR3 is 12 amino acids long. Only CDR3 DNA is held: 36 bases, read in frame from base 1. The germline V gene supplies CDR1 SNHLY and CDR2 FYNNEI. The junction carries 15 bases between V and J, which are trimmed by 8 bases and 8 bases respectively.